This T cell receptor (beta chain) stems from a study of blood T cell repertoires in COVID-19. Across the study: Spain, Italy and the United States supplied samples that represented acute and convalescent COVID-19. Sources were T cells, B-cell-depleted T cells, or PBMCs; the material itself was cDNA or gDNA.

CDR3 length: 18 amino acids. Germline V lookup: CDR1 MNHEY, CDR2 SMNVEV (reference sequence). V lost 5 bases and J lost 4, with 26 bases in between. Per the study methods: Estimation of nucleated cell counts relied on the amplification of reference gene primers. Method: immunoSEQ multiplex PCR; TCRdb's copy keeps in-frame clones and lacks some. The V and J calls and clone size are taken from that table; D and trimming were inferred from the DNA. The sample has approximately 290,000 clones; approximately 90% are singletons. J is TRBJ1-2 and V is TRBV27, with no clear D. The source material was peripheral blood. The clonotype originates from a woman between 55 and 75 years old with acute or convalescent COVID-19. As DNA, the CDR3 is TGTGCCAGCAGTACGAGGGTTTTTGGGAACTCCGGCCCCTATGGCTACACCTTC. This gives the protein CASSTRVFGNSGPYGYTF.